The rows below give T cell receptor beta chains drawn from one sample of a study of blood T cells in healthy people across ages. TCRdb reprocessed the 5' RACE reads via MiXCR and lists one record per CDR3 protein. The sample consists of more than 800,000 distinct CDR3 sequences, more than 25% of them appearing once. Input material: blood. The receptors come from a woman of 80 years or more in good health. The CDR3 runs from the conserved cysteine through the conserved F or W. D genes are given only for firm matches. A row's size may be missing; if present it is once, few, many or a size class.

size	V	D	J	CDR3	DNA
few	TRBV5-1	.	TRBJ1-1	CASSSAGGYTEAFF	TGCGCCAGCAGCTCCGCGGGGGGGTACACTGAAGCTTTCTTT
.	TRBV27	TRBD2	TRBJ2-7	CASGTSAFYEQYF	TGTGCCAGCGGCACTAGCGCCTTCTACGAGCAGTACTTC
.	TRBV3-1	TRBD1	TRBJ2-3	CASRLGLTGFSSDTQYF	TGTGCCAGCAGGCTCGGTCTGACAGGGTTTTCGTCAGATACGCAGTATTTT
.	TRBV7-2	.	TRBJ2-7	CASSVAAGELYEQYF	TGTGCCAGCAGCGTCGCGGCAGGGGAACTCTACGAGCAGTACTTC
few	TRBV3-1	TRBD1	TRBJ1-2	CASSQRTGRGYTF	TGTGCCAGCAGCCAGAGGACAGGTCGTGGCTACACCTTC
.	TRBV7-2	.	TRBJ2-1	CASSLGGTTFETQFF	TGCGCCAGCAGCTTAGGAGGGACCACGTTCGAGACCCAGTTCTTC
.	TRBV6-5	.	TRBJ1-6	CASSYIDRNSPLHF	TGTGCCAGCAGTTACATTGACAGAAATTCACCCCTCCACTTT
many	TRBV29-1	TRBD1	TRBJ2-2	CSVLGQRNTGELFF	TGCAGCGTCTTGGGACAGCGCAACACCGGGGAGCTGTTTTTT
.	TRBV19	.	TRBJ2-1	CASRRGTTSYNEQFF	TGTGCCAGTAGGCGAGGGACAACATCCTACAATGAGCAGTTCTTC
few	TRBV7-2	TRBD2	TRBJ2-1	CASSGGGYNEQFF	TGTGCCAGCAGCGGGGGGGGCTACAATGAGCAGTTCTTC
few	TRBV11-2	.	TRBJ1-2	CASSSTGRTSANYGYTF	TGTGCCAGCAGCAGTACGGGACGGACTTCAGCTAACTATGGCTACACCTTC
.	TRBV20-1	TRBD1	TRBJ1-1	CSAPKPGQLNTEAFF	TGCAGTGCCCCGAAACCGGGACAGCTGAACACTGAAGCTTTCTTT
many	TRBV12-3/TRBV12-4	TRBD1	TRBJ2-1	CASSLPGQGVNEQFF	TGTGCCAGCAGTTTACCGGGACAGGGGGTCAATGAGCAGTTCTTC
many	TRBV3-1	.	TRBJ2-4	CASSQSSNIQYF	TGTGCCAGCAGCCAGTCCTCAAACATTCAGTACTTC
.	TRBV29-1	.	TRBJ2-5	CSVEVETQYF	TGCAGCGTTGAAGTGGAGACCCAGTACTTC
.	TRBV20-1	.	TRBJ2-7	CSARVSPGRRNEQYF	TGCAGTGCTAGAGTGTCTCCGGGCAGGAGAAACGAGCAGTACTTC
many	TRBV3-1	TRBD2	TRBJ2-5	CASSQVSGLAGGETQYF	TGTGCCAGCAGCCAAGTATCAGGACTAGCGGGGGGAGAGACCCAGTACTTC
.	TRBV20-1	.	TRBJ2-1	CSVRDGGAAYNEQFF	TGCAGTGTTAGGGACGGAGGTGCGGCCTACAATGAGCAGTTCTTC
many	TRBV7-8	TRBD1	TRBJ1-1	CASSPWDRSTMNTEAFF	TGTGCCAGCAGCCCGTGGGACAGATCAACGATGAACACTGAAGCTTTCTTT
.	TRBV7-2	.	TRBJ2-1	CASSLGGTALSNEQFF	TGTGCCAGCAGCTTAGGGGGGACGGCATTGTCTAATGAGCAGTTCTTC
many	TRBV6-5	TRBD2	TRBJ2-1	CASSGTSGGGHNEQFF	TGTGCCAGCAGCGGGACTAGCGGGGGGGGCCACAATGAGCAGTTCTTC
.	TRBV6-2/TRBV6-3	TRBD1	TRBJ1-6	CASNWDREASPLHF	TGTGCCAGCAATTGGGACAGGGAGGCGTCACCCCTCCACTTT
many	TRBV7-9	.	TRBJ2-3	CASSPDSATDTQYF	TGTGCCAGCAGCCCAGACTCGGCCACAGATACGCAGTATTTT
many	TRBV27	.	TRBJ2-1	CASSRGTYNEQFF	TGTGCCAGCAGTCGGGGGACCTACAATGAGCAGTTCTTC
few	TRBV12-3/TRBV12-4	.	TRBJ1-1	CASSPPPLNTEAFF	TGTGCCAGCAGTCCGCCCCCCCTGAACACTGAAGCTTTCTTT
few	TRBV18	.	TRBJ1-5	CASSPPGSGHQPQHF	TGTGCCAGCTCACCACCAGGATCGGGGCATCAGCCCCAGCATTTT
few	TRBV5-1	TRBD2	TRBJ2-3	CASSKLQDSGGNTQYF	TGCGCCAGCAGCAAACTACAGGACTCCGGGGGGAATACGCAGTATTTT
.	TRBV6-5	.	TRBJ1-1	CASSWEGNTEAFF	TGTGCCAGCAGTTGGGAGGGGAACACTGAAGCTTTCTTT
many	TRBV25-1	.	TRBJ2-7	CASSDQREITYEQYF	TGTGCCAGCAGTGACCAGCGAGAAATAACCTACGAGCAGTACTTC
.	TRBV4-2	TRBD1	TRBJ2-5	CASSQPTGGAGETQYF	TGTGCCAGCAGCCAACCCACAGGGGGCGCTGGGGAGACCCAGTACTTC
many	TRBV29-1	TRBD1	TRBJ2-7	CSVEVRQGIYEQYF	TGCAGCGTTGAAGTGCGACAGGGGATTTACGAGCAGTACTTC
many	TRBV27	.	TRBJ2-7	CASSQRLGLGEQYF	TGTGCCAGCAGTCAGCGCTTGGGCCTAGGAGAGCAGTACTTC
many	TRBV20-1	.	TRBJ2-7	CSARAGGYSYEQYF	TGCAGTGCTAGAGCCGGGGGTTACTCCTACGAGCAGTACTTC
once	TRBV5-1	TRBD1	TRBJ2-3	CASSAGQGTSTDTQYF	TGCGCCAGCAGCGCCGGACAGGGCACTAGCACAGATACGCAGTATTTT
.	TRBV20-1	.	TRBJ2-4	CSASVFSGAREQYF	TGCAGTGCTAGTGTATTTTCGGGTGCGCGAGAGCAGTACTTC
many	TRBV12-3/TRBV12-4	.	TRBJ2-4	CASRAGVERNIQYF	TGTGCCAGCAGGGCAGGGGTTGAGAGAAACATTCAGTACTTC
many	TRBV5-6	TRBD2	TRBJ2-3	CASSFPAGYLGTSDTDTQYF	TGTGCCAGCAGCTTTCCGGCCGGGTACCTCGGGACTAGCGACACAGATACGCAGTATTTT
.	TRBV7-2	.	TRBJ2-4	CASSSYGQLLAKNIQYF	TGTGCCAGCAGCTCCTACGGACAGCTACTAGCCAAAAACATTCAGTACTTC
many	TRBV7-2	.	TRBJ1-5	CASSFGGPNQPQHF	TGTGCCAGCAGCTTTGGCGGACCCAATCAGCCCCAGCATTTT
.	TRBV14	.	TRBJ2-5	CASSWESSGIETQYF	TGTGCCAGCAGTTGGGAGTCCTCGGGGATCGAGACCCAGTACTTC
.	TRBV12-3/TRBV12-4	TRBD1	TRBJ1-6	CASSNRDRGAPLHF	TGTGCCAGCAGTAACCGGGACAGAGGGGCACCCCTCCACTTT
many	TRBV30	.	TRBJ2-1	CAWGRGNEQFF	TGTGCCTGGGGCAGGGGCAATGAGCAGTTCTTC
few	TRBV19	.	TRBJ2-1	CASSISIFLGEQFF	TGTGCCAGTAGTATCAGCATTTTCTTGGGAGAGCAGTTCTTC
.	TRBV28	TRBD1	TRBJ1-6	CASSYPGQGERTSPLHF	TGTGCCAGCAGTTACCCAGGACAGGGGGAGAGAACTTCACCCCTCCACTTT
many	TRBV24-1	TRBD2	TRBJ2-1	CATSDWGSGGALYNEQFF	TGTGCCACCAGTGATTGGGGAAGCGGGGGGGCCCTATACAATGAGCAGTTCTTC
many	TRBV7-2	.	TRBJ1-5	CASSFDTGQPQHF	TGTGCCAGCAGCTTCGACACAGGCCAGCCCCAGCATTTT
.	TRBV20-1	.	TRBJ2-7	CSARRRGNEQYF	TGCAGTGCTAGACGCCGGGGCAATGAGCAGTACTTC
many	TRBV20-1	TRBD2	TRBJ2-1	CSAKTSGGASGEQFF	TGCAGTGCTAAAACTAGCGGGGGGGCAAGTGGTGAGCAGTTCTTC
many	TRBV10-3	.	TRBJ1-5	CAISESGGYSGNQPQHF	TGTGCCATCAGTGAGTCTGGGGGCTATAGCGGCAATCAGCCCCAGCATTTT
many	TRBV7-2	.	TRBJ1-5	CASSAGAGDSNQPQHF	TGTGCCAGCAGCGCAGGGGCGGGGGATAGCAATCAGCCCCAGCATTTT